This section outlines one TCR beta chain sequence together with its context. Its target is not known. The source of the sample is a study of response to subunit inactivated influenza vaccine. MiXCR, applied by TCRdb to the RT-PCR reads, yields one record per CDR3 protein. The sample lists 500,000 or so distinct CDR3 sequences, 15% to 20% occurring once. Study outcomes and limitations: New T cells are recruited in small numbers by each seasonal influenza vaccination, according to the authors' suggestion.

Trimming took 4 bases from V and 8 from J, leaving 14 bases between them. This CDR3 contains 14 residues. Germline V CDR1 and CDR2: KGHSH, LQKENI. The chain employs TRBV18 and TRBJ2-2; D possibly corresponds to TRBD1 (6 bases). The sequenced sample was CD4+ T cells sorted from PBMCs, obtained around 25 months after vaccination. The TCR comes from a man aged 45 to 75 who received an inactivated influenza vaccine. The CDR3 reads CASSLQTGPGELFF. CDR3 in DNA: TGTGCCAGCTCACTACAGACAGGCCCTGGGGAGCTGTTTTTT.